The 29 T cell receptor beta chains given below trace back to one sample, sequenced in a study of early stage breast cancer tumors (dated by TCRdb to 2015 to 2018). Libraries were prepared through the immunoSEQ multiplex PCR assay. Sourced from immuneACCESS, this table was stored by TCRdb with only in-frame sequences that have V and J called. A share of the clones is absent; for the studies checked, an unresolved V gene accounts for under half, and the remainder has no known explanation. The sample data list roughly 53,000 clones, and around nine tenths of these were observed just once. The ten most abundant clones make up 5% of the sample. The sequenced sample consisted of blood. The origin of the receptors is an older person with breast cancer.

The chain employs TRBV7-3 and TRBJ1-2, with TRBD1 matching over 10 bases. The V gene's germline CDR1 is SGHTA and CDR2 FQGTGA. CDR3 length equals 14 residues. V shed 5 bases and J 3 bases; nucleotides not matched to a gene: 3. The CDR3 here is CASSPGTGDYGYTF. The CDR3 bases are TGTGCCAGCAGCCCCGGGACAGGGGACTATGGCTACACCTTC. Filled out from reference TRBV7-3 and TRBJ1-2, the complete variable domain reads GAGVSQTPSNKVTEKGKYVELRCDPISGHTALYWYRQSLGQGPEFLIYFQGTGAADDSGLPNDRFFAVRPEGSVSTLKIQRTERGDSAVYLCASSPGTGDYGYTFGSGTRLTVV.

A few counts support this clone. The CDR3 protein is CASNSYGTDTQYF. The CDR3 DNA is TGCGCCAGCAACTCGTACGGGACAGATACGCAGTATTTT. This sequence joins TRBV5-1 and TRBJ2-3, with no clear D. The ends were cut back, 6 bases at V and 3 bases at J, with 11 bases in the middle. The CDR3 totals 13 residues. Germline-derived CDR1 and CDR2 are SGHRS and YFSETQ. The full variable domain, in which reference TRBV5-1 and TRBJ2-3 provide the parts outside the CDR3, is KAGVTQTPRYLIKTRGQQVTLSCSPISGHRSVSWYQQTPGQGLQFLFEYFSETQRNKGNFPGRFSGRQFSNSRSEMNVSTLELGDSALYLCASNSYGTDTQYFGPGTRLTVL.

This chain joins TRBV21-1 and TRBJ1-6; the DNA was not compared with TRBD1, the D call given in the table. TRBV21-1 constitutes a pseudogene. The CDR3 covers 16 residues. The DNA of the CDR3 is TGTGCCAGCAGCAAAGCGGGACAGGGTATAGGATCACCCCTCCACTTT. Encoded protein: CASSKAGQGIGSPLHF.

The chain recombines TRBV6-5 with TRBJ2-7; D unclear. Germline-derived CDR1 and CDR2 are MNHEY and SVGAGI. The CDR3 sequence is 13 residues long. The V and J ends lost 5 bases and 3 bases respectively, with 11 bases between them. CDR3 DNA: TGTGCCAGCAGTCCCTACCCACGCTACGAGCAGTACTTC. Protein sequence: CASSPYPRYEQYF.

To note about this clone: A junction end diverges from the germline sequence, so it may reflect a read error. Here the CDR3 reads CVSSHDSSGANVLTF. In DNA form, the CDR3 reads TGCGTCAGCAGCCATGACAGCTCTGGGGCCAACGTCCTGACTTTC. The rearrangement links TRBV4-3 to TRBJ2-6; a weak D match, TRBD1 (5 bases). CDR3 length: 15 residues. Germline lookup yields CDR1 LGHNA and CDR2 YSLEER.

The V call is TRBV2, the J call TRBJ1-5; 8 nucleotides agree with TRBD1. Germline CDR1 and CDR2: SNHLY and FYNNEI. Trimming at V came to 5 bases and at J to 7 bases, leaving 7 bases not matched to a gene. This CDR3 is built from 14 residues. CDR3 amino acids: CASSIRGRGQPQHF. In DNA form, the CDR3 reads TGTGCCAGCAGTATCAGGGGGCGAGGACAGCCCCAGCATTTT.

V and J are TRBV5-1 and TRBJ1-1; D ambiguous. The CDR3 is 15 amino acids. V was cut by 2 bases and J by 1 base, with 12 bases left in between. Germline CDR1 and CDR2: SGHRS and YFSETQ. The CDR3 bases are TGCGCCAGCAGCTTTATGAGGGCCCCGAACACTGAAGCTTTCTTT. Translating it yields CASSFMRAPNTEAFF.

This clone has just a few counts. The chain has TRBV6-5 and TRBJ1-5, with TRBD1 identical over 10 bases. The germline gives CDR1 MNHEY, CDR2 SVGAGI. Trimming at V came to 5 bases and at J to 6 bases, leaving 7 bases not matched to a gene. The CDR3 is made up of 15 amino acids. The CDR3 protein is CASSVTGTGAQPQHF. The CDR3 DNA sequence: TGTGCCAGCAGTGTAACAGGGACAGGGGCTCAGCCCCAGCATTTT.

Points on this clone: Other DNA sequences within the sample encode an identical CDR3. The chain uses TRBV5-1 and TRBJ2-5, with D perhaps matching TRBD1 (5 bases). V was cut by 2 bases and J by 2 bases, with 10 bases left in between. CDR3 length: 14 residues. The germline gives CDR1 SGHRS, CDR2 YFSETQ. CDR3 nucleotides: TGCGCCAGCAGCTTACAAGGGGCACAAGAGACCCAGTACTTC. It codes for CASSLQGAQETQYF.

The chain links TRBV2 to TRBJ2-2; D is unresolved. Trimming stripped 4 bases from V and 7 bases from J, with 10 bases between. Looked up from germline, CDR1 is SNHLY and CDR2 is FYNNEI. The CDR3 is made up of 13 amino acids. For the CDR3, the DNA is TGTGCCAGCAGTGTAAGGAGAGTCGGGGAGCTGTTTTTT. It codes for CASSVRRVGELFF. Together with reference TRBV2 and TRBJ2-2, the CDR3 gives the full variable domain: EPEVTQTPSHQVTQMGQEVILRCVPISNHLYFYWYRQILGQKVEFLVSFYNNEISEKSEIFDDQFSVERPDGSNFTLKIRSTKLEDSAMYFCASSVRRVGELFFGEGSRLTVL.

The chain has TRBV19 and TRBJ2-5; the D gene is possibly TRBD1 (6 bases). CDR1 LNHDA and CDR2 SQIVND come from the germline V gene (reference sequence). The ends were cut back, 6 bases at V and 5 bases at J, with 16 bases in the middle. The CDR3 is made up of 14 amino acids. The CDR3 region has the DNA TGTGCCAGTAGGTTCAGGGGAAGGTGGGAGACCCAGTACTTC. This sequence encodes CASRFRGRWETQYF. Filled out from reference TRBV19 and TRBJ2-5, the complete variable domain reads DGGITQSPKYLFRKEGQNVTLSCEQNLNHDAMYWYRQDPGQGLRLIYYSQIVNDFQKGDIAEGYSVSREKKESFPLTVTSAQKNPTAFYLCASRFRGRWETQYFGPGTRLLVL.

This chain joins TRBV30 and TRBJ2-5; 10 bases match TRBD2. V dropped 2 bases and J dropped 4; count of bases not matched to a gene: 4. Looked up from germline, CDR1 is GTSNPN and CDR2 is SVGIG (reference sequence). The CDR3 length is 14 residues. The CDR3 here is CAWSTSGVGETQYF. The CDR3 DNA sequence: TGTGCCTGGAGTACTAGCGGGGTAGGAGAGACCCAGTACTTC.

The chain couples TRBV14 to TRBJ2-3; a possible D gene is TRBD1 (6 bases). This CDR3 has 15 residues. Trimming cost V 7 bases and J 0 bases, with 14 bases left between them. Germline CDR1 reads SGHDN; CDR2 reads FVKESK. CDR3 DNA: TGTGCCAGCACTCGAGGGGGAGTGAGCACAGATACGCAGTATTTT. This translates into CASTRGGVSTDTQYF.

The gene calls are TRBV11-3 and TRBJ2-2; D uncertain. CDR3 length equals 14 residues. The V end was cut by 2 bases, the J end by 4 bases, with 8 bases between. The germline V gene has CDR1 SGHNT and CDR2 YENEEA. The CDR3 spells CASSLSRSTGELFF. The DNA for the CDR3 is TGTGCCAGCAGCTTAAGCAGGTCCACCGGGGAGCTGTTTTTT.

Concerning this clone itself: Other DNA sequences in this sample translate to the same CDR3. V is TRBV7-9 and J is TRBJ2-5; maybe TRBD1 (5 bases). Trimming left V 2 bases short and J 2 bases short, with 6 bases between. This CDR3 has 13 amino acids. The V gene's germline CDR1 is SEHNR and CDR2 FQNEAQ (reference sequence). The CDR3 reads CASSLRGQETQYF. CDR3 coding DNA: TGTGCCAGCAGCTTAAGGGGTCAAGAGACCCAGTACTTC. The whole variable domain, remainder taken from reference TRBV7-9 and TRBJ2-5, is DTGVSQNPRHKITKRGQNVTFRCDPISEHNRLYWYRQTLGQGPEFLTYFQNEAQLEKSRLLSDRFSAERPKGSFSTLEIQRTEQGDSAMYLCASSLRGQETQYFGPGTRLLVL.

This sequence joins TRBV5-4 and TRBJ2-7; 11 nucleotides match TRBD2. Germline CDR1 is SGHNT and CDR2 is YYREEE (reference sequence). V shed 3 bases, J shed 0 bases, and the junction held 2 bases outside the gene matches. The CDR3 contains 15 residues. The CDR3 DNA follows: TGTGCCAGCAGCTCTAGCGGGGGGCCCTCCTACGAGCAGTACTTC. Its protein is CASSSSGGPSYEQYF.

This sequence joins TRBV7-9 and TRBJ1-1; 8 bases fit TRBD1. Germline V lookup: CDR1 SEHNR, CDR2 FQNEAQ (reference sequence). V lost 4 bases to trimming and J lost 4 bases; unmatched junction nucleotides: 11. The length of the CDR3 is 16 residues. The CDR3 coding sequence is TGTGCCAGCAGCTCGACGCAGGGGGCGGGCGGCACTGAAGCTTTCTTT. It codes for CASSSTQGAGGTEAFF.

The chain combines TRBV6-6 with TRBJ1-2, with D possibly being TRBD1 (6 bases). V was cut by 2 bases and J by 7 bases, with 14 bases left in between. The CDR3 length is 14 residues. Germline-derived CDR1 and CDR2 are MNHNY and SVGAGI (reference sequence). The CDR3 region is CASSYTLGAGGYTF. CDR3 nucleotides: TGTGCCAGCAGTTACACCTTGGGGGCGGGTGGCTACACCTTC.

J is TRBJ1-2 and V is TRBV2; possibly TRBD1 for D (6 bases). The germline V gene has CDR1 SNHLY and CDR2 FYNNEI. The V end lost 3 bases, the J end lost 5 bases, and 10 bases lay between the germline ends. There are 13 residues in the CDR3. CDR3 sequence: CASSDVQGYGYTF. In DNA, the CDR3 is TGTGCCAGCAGTGACGTGCAGGGGTATGGCTACACCTTC.

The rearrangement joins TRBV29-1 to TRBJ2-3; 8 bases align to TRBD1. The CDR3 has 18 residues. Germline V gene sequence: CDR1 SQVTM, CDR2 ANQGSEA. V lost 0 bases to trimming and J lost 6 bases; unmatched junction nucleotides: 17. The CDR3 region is CSVEDKMGTYRGADTQYF. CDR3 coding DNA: TGCAGCGTTGAAGATAAGATGGGAACTTACAGGGGGGCGGATACGCAGTATTTT.

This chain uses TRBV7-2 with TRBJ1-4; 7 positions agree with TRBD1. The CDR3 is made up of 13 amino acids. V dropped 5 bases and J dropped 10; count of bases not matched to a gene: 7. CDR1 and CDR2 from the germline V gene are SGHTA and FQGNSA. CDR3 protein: CASSLGGQRKLFF. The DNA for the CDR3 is TGTGCCAGCAGCCTAGGGGGACAGCGAAAACTGTTTTTT. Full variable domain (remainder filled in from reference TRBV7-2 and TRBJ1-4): GAGVSQSPSNKVTEKGKDVELRCDPISGHTALYWYRQSLGQGLEFLIYFQGNSAPDKSGLPSDRFSAERTGGSVSTLTIQRTQQEDSAVYLCASSLGGQRKLFFGSGTQLSVL.

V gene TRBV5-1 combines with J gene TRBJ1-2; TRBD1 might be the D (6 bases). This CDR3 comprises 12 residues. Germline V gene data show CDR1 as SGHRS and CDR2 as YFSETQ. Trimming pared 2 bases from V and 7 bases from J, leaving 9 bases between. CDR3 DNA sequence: TGCGCCAGCAGCTTACAGGGTAGTGGCTACACCTTC. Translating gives CASSLQGSGYTF.

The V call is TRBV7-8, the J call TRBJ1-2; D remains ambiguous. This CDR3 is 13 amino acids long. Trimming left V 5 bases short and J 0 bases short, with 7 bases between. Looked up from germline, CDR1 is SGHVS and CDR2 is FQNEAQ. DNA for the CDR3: TGTGCCAGCAGCACTACAACTAACTATGGCTACACCTTC. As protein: CASSTTTNYGYTF.

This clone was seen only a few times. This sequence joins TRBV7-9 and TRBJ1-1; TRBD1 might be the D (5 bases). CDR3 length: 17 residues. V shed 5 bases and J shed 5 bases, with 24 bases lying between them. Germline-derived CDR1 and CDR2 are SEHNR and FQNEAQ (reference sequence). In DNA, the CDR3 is TGTGCCAGCAGCCATCCCCGCAGTGGAGGGGAGGGTACTGAAGCTTTCTTT. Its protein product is CASSHPRSGGEGTEAFF.

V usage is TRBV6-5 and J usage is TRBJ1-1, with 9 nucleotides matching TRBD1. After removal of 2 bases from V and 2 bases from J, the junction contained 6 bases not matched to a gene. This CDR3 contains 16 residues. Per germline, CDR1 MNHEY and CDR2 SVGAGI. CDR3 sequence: CASSYGTGLTNTEAFF. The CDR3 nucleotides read TGTGCCAGCAGTTACGGGACAGGGCTTACTAACACTGAAGCTTTCTTT.

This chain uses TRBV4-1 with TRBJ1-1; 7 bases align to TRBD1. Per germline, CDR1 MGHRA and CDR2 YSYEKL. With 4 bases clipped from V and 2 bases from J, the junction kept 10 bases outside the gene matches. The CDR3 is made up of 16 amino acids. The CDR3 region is CASSPGTAQDNTEAFF. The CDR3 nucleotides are TGCGCCAGCAGCCCAGGGACAGCCCAAGACAACACTGAAGCTTTCTTT.

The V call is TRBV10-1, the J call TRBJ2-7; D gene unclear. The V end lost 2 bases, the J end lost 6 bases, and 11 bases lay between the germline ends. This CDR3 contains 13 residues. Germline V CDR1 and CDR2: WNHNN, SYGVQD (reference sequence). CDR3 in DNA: TGCGCCAGCAGTGAGGGCTCCTCCCGCGAGCAGTACTTC. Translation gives CASSEGSSREQYF.

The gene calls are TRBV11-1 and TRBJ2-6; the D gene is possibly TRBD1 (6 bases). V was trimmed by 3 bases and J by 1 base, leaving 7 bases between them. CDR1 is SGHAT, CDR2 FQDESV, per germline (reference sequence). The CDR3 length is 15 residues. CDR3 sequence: CASSLGASGANVLTF. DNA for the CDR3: TGTGCCAGCAGCTTGGGGGCGTCTGGGGCCAACGTCCTGACTTTC.

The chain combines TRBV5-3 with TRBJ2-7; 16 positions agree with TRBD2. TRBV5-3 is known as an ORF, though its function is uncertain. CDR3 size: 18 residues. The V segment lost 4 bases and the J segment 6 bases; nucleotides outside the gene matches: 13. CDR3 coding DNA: TGTGCCAGAAGCATCCCGGGACTAGCGGGAGGGCCGGCGGGCGAGCAGTACTTC. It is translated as CARSIPGLAGGPAGEQYF.